Sequencing of this TCR beta chain was carried out in a study of blood T cell repertoires in COVID-19. For the study at large: COVID-19 samples collected from the United States, Italy and Spain covered acute and convalescent phases. In each case, the material was cDNA or gDNA derived from T cells, B-cell-depleted T cells, or PBMCs.

Per the original data handling: From reference gene primer amplification, estimates of nucleated cell counts were derived. TCRdb's copy holds only in-frame clones and misses some; the assay was immunoSEQ multiplex PCR. That table furnishes V, J and clone size, whereas the DNA furnished D and trimming. The sample shows fewer than 350,000 clones, approximately 86% of them seen only once. The source material was peripheral blood. The TCR was taken from a woman between 25 and 40 years old who had recovered from COVID-19.

CDR3 sequence (DNA): TGCGCCAGCAGCGAGAGCGGACCTAATGAAAAACTGTTTTTT. It translates to CASSESGPNEKLFF. V is TRBV5-1 and J is TRBJ1-4; no firm D call. With 4 bases removed from V and 3 bases from J, the gap between germline ends came to 10 bases. Germline CDR1 and CDR2: SGHRS and YFSETQ. The CDR3 consists of 14 residues.